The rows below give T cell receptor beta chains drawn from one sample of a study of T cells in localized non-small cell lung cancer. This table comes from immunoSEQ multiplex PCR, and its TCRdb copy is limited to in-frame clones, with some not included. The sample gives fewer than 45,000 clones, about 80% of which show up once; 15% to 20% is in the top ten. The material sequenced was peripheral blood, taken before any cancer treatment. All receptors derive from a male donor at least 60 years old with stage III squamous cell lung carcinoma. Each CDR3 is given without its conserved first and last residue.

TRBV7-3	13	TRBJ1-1	ASSRTGYMNTEAF
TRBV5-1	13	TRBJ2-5	ASSLVGGQEETQY
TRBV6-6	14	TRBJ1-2	ASSLPGGTENSGYT
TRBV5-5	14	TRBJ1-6	ASSFQPGTGRSPLH
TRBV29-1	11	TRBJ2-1	SVEPTSSGEQF
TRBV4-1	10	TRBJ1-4	ASSRGEGKLF
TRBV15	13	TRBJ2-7	ATSRDRTGGFEQY
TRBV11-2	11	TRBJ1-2	ASSLEGASGYT
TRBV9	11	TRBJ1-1	ASSERVGTEAF
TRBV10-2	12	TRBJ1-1	ASSRDPISNEAF
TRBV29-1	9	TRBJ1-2	SVELVNGYT
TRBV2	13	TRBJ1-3	ASSEAGRRGNTIY
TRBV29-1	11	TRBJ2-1	SVYAGVSLGQF
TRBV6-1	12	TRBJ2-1	ASSTRLAGDEQF
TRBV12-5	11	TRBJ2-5	ASGSTGMETQY
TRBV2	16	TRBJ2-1	ASSTPGLAGSSYNEQF
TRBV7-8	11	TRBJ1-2	ASSPDTPEGYT
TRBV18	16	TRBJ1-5	ASSPRGQGASSNQPQH
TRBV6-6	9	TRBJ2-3	ASASTDTQY
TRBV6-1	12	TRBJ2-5	ASSPGTSGETQY
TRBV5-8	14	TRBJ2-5	ASSLGDRDLGQTQY
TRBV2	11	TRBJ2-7	ASRKGTGSEQY
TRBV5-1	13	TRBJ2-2	ASSLPAGNTGELF
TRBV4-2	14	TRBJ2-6	ASSQDLASGANVLT